This T cell receptor beta chain came from a study of blood T cell repertoires in COVID-19. Here immunoSEQ multiplex PCR was the method, and the copy in TCRdb shows in-frame clones only, minus some. The sample has over 200,000 clones, 75% to 90% seen once. V gave up 2 bases and J gave up 7 bases, with 14 bases separating them. The CDR3 runs to 14 residues. Germline values: CDR1 SEHNR, CDR2 FQNEAQ (reference sequence). Before being deemed recovered, Cohort 3 donors had two negative PCRs, clearance, or symptom resolution. This TCR was sampled from a man in his thirties or forties who had recovered from COVID-19. Sample: PBMCs or T cells enriched from blood (not recorded which). This chain uses TRBV7-9 with TRBJ1-2; possibly TRBD1 for D (6 bases). Here the CDR3 DNA reads TGTGCCAGCAGCTTAATCCAGCGAGGGGGTGGCTACACCTTC. This translates into CASSLIQRGGGYTF.